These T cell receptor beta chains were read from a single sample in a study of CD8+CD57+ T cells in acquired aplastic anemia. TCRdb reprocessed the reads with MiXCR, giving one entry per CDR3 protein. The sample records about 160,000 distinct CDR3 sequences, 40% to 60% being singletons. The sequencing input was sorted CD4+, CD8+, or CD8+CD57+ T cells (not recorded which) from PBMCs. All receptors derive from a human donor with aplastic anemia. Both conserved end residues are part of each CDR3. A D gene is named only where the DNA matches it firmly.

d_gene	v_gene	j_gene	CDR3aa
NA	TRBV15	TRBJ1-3	CATGGAGNSGNTIYF
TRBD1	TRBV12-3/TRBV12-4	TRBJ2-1	CASSPGQVITHSYNEQFF
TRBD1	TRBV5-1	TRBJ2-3	CASSPRDSRDTQYF
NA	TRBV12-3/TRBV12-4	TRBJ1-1	CASSLGVMNTEAFF
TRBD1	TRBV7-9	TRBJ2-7	CASIPGTDEQYF
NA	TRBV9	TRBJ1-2	CASSAHSRGPTYGYTF
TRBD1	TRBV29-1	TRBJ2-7	CSAEGQGAAYEQYF
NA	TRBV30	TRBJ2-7	CAWSVDGAYEQYF
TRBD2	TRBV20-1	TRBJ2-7	CSAKGTSGNYEQYF
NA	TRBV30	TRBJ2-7	CACVESEQYF
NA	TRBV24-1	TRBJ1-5	CATSYRVYRNQPQHF
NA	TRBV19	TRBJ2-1	CASSPGSSYNEQFF
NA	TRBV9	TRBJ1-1	CASSGSGSEAFF
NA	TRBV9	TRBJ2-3	CASSGTVGRADTQYF
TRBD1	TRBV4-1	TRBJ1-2	CASSQEAPGGIYGYTF
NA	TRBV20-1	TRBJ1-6	CSARRLGSGSPLHF
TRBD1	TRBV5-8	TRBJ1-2	CASRDRVLVNYGYTF
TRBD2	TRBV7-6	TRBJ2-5	CASAGGGETQYF
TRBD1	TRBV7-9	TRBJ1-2	CASSPGGTEGNYGYTF
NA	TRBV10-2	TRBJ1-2	CASSEVDSYGYTF
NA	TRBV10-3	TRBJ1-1	CAISVGLSDGAFF
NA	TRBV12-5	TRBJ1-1	CASGSTVTEAFF
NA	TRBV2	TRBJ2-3	CASSVSTGVFDTQYF
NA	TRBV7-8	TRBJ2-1	CASSLVERNEQLF
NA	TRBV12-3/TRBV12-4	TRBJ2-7	CASSSNGLEQYF
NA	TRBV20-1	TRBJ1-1	CSANEAREEAFF
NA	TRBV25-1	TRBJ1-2	CASSDRGANYGYTF